This entry concerns a single T cell receptor (beta chain). Other DNA sequences within the sample encode an identical CDR3. This sample stems from a study of blood T cell repertoires in COVID-19. Study as a whole: T cells, B-cell-depleted T cells, or PBMCs provided the cDNA or gDNA that served as material.

Under the authors' procedure: Nucleated cell counts were estimated from reference gene primer amplification. Repertoires were generated with immunoSEQ multiplex PCR, while TCRdb's copy carries only in-frame clones and drops some. V, J and clone size were drawn from that table, and D and trimming were deduced from the DNA. The sample has more than 95,000 clones, around 84% seen once. Sequenced: peripheral blood. This receptor was taken from a woman of 80 years or more with acute or convalescent COVID-19.

As DNA, the CDR3 is TGTGCCAGCAGCGTAGGGCAGGGCGGCAATTCACCCCTCCACTTT. Translation: CASSVGQGGNSPLHF. The chain uses TRBV9 and TRBJ1-6, with D perhaps matching TRBD1 (5 bases). Germline-derived CDR1 and CDR2 are SGDLS and YYNGEE. There are 15 residues in the CDR3. V shed 0 bases and J shed 7 bases, with 11 bases lying between them. The full variable domain, its missing parts supplied by reference TRBV9 and TRBJ1-6, is DSGVTQTPKHLITATGQRVTLRCSPRSGDLSVYWYQQSLDQGLQFLIQYYNGEERAKGNILERFSAQQFPDLHSELNLSSLELGDSALYFCASSVGQGGNSPLHFGNGTRLTVT.